Presented here are 23 T cell receptor beta chains from one specimen sequenced in a study of breast tumors, draining lymph nodes, adjacent tissues. MiXCR, run by TCRdb on the multiplex PCR reads, gives a single entry per CDR3 protein. The top ten clones hold 8.1% of a sample with about 89,000 distinct CDR3 sequences, approximately 31% of them seen once. Breast cancer patients provided tissue from their axillary draining lymph nodes. The specimen sequenced was axillary lymph node tissue. The receptor source for this set is a female donor with breast cancer. Some clones in this sample may be carry-over from other donors' samples.

On this clonotype itself: Germline and junction disagree at one end, which may indicate a read error. The rearrangement links TRBV5-5 to TRBJ1-5, with D possibly TRBD1 on 5 matching bases. This CDR3 region has 15 residues. The germline V gene has CDR1 SGHKS and CDR2 YYEKEE (reference sequence). DNA for the CDR3: TGTGCCAGCAGCCAAGACAGATATAGCAATCAGCCCCAGCCTTTT. Amino acid sequence: CASSQDRYSNQPQPF.

This clonotype has ten or more counts. V and J are TRBV5-4 and TRBJ2-7, with 12 nucleotides matching TRBD2. V lost 0 bases, J lost 3 bases, and 4 bases stayed unmatched. Germline V gene data show CDR1 as SGHNT and CDR2 as YYREEE (reference sequence). This CDR3 is 16 amino acids long. In DNA form, the CDR3 reads TGTGCCAGCAGCTTGGGAACTAGCGGGAGGTTCTACGAGCAGTACTTC. Translated: CASSLGTSGRFYEQYF.

This clonotype came up many times. One junction end disagrees with the germline gene, perhaps due to a read error. V is TRBV6-5 and J is TRBJ1-5; D is unresolved. Germline assignment: CDR1 MNHEY and CDR2 SVGAGI. The CDR3 has 14 amino acids. CDR3 residues: CASSHSGFGQPQHF. The DNA of the CDR3 is TGTGCCAGCAGTCACTCGGGTTTTGGTCAGCCCCAGCATTTT.

In the case of this clonotype: Just one base apart from a much larger clone, this may be a read error. V is TRBV12-3 or TRBV12-4 and J is TRBJ2-1; 7 bases match TRBD2. The CDR3 is 16 amino acids. V shed 5 bases, J shed 3 bases, and the junction held 10 bases outside the gene matches. The CDR3 loop reads CASSPGTNGNYNEQFF. CDR3 in DNA: TGTGCCAGCAGTCCCGGGACTAACGGGAACTACAATGAGCAGTTCTTC.

Comment on this clonotype: Given a much more abundant clone one base away, this may be a read error. J is TRBJ1-5 and V is TRBV5-6; D is perhaps TRBD1 (6 bases). Germline V gene data show CDR1 as SGHDT and CDR2 as YYEEEE. The CDR3 runs 15 residues. V was pared by 5 bases and J by 2 bases, with 14 bases between. CDR3: CASSEGGLGNQPQHF. The CDR3 DNA follows: TGTGCCAGCAGTGAAGGGGGACTGGGCAATCAGCCCCAGCATTTT.

This clonotype was found many times. The chain carries TRBV5-5 and TRBJ1-2; possible D gene TRBD1, 6 bases. Trimming cost V 3 bases and J 6 bases, with 15 bases left between them. Germline V gene sequence: CDR1 SGHKS, CDR2 YYEKEE (reference sequence). This CDR3 comprises 14 residues. The CDR3 reads CASSSSGTTNGYTF. DNA for the CDR3: TGTGCCAGCAGCTCCTCCGGGACAACAAATGGCTACACCTTC. The complete variable domain, with remaining parts taken from reference TRBV5-5 and TRBJ1-2, reads DAGVTQSPTHLIKTRGQQVTLRCSPISGHKSVSWYQQVLGQGPQFIFQYYEKEERGRGNFPDRFSARQFPNYSSELNVNALLLGDSALYLCASSSSGTTNGYTFGSGTRLTVV.

V gene TRBV18 combines with J gene TRBJ2-1, with TRBD2 matching 10 bases. The V segment lost 3 bases and the J segment 6 bases; nucleotides outside the gene matches: 5. CDR1 and CDR2 from the germline V gene are KGHSH and LQKENI. CDR3 length: 15 residues. This chain's CDR3 is CASSPLAGESNEQFF. In DNA, the CDR3 is TGTGCCAGCTCACCCCTAGCGGGAGAAAGCAATGAGCAGTTCTTC.

This clonotype was observed at least ten times. Given a much more abundant clone one base away, this may be a read error. CDR3 in DNA: TGCAGTGCTAGAGAGCTCCAGGACTCCTCCGAGCAGTACTTC. As protein: CSARELQDSSEQYF. The chain carries TRBV20-1 and TRBJ2-7; TRBD2 might be the D (5 bases). Germline V lookup: CDR1 DFQATT, CDR2 SNEGSKA (reference sequence). The CDR3 sequence is 14 residues long.

The V call is TRBV20-1, the J call TRBJ2-1, with a tentative D call TRBD1 (6 bases). Looked up from germline, CDR1 is DFQATT and CDR2 is SNEGSKA (reference sequence). CDR3 length: 14 residues. Trimming took 3 bases from V and 5 from J, leaving 14 bases between them. For the CDR3, the DNA is TGCAGTGCTAGGGCAGGGACACCGAACAATGAGCAGTTCTTC. It yields the protein CSARAGTPNNEQFF.

This clonotype was picked up many times. This chain links TRBV11-2 with TRBJ2-7; TRBD1 aligns across 7 bases. The length of the CDR3 is 13 residues. Trimming removed 3 bases from V and 7 bases from J; junction bases left unmatched: 6. In germline, CDR1 is SGHAT, CDR2 FQNNGV. CDR3 sequence (DNA): TGTGCCAGCAGCTTCACGACAGGGTGGGAGCAGTACTTC. It codes for CASSFTTGWEQYF.

This clonotype occurred many times. The DNA of the CDR3 is TGCGCCAGCAGCCAAGATGCCTATGATAATTCACCCCTCCACTTT. Translating gives CASSQDAYDNSPLHF. The chain carries TRBV4-3 and TRBJ1-6; D not certain. The CDR3 runs 15 residues. Deletions cut 0 bases from V and 5 bases from J, with 8 bases between. Germline lookup yields CDR1 LGHNA and CDR2 YSLEER.

Concerning this clonotype: The CDR3 carries no conserved terminal phenylalanine or tryptophan, so it likely arises from a read error. The chain uses TRBV3-1 and TRBJ1-5; TRBD1 is a possible D gene (5 bases). The CDR3 extends over 14 amino acids. Germline-derived CDR1 and CDR2 are LGHDT and YNNKEL (reference sequence). In DNA, the CDR3 is TGCGCCAGCAGCCAAGACCCAGGGCTCCGGCCCCAGCATCTT. This gives the protein CASSQDPGLRPQHL.

This clonotype was recorded many times. The rearrangement links TRBV11-2 to TRBJ2-7, with D possibly matching TRBD1 (5 bases). The CDR3 is made up of 13 amino acids. CDR1 and CDR2 from the germline V gene are SGHAT and FQNNGV. V gave up 4 bases and J gave up 1 base, with 8 bases separating them. CDR3 in amino acids: CASSSGPSYEQYF. For the CDR3, the DNA is TGTGCCAGCAGCTCAGGGCCATCCTACGAGCAGTACTTC.

A note on this clonotype: This clone may be a read error of a much larger clone one base away. The rearrangement joins TRBV6-5 to TRBJ1-5; no clear D. Between the trimmed V and J ends, which lost 5 bases and 8 bases, there was a span of 19 bases. Looked up from germline, CDR1 is MNHEY and CDR2 is SVGAGI. The CDR3 has 15 residues. The CDR3 DNA sequence: TGTGCCAGCAGTCCCAACTCGGGAACGAGGGAGCCCCAGCATTTT. Translation gives CASSPNSGTREPQHF.

This clonotype was found many times. This chain links TRBV5-8 with TRBJ1-5, with unresolved D. The germline V gene encodes CDR1 SGHTS and CDR2 YDEGEE. The CDR3 is made up of 15 amino acids. Between the trimmed V and J ends, which lost 4 bases and 3 bases, there was a span of 14 bases. The CDR3 sequence: CASSPTGYYNQPQHF. The CDR3 nucleotides read TGTGCCAGCAGCCCCACGGGTTACTACAATCAGCCCCAGCATTTT. Variable domain in full (rest from reference TRBV5-8 and TRBJ1-5): EAGVTQSPTHLIKTRGQQATLRCSPISGHTSVYWYQQALGLGLQFLLWYDEGEERNRGNFPPRFSGRQFPNYSSELNVNALELEDSALYLCASSPTGYYNQPQHFGDGTRLSIL.

In this sample, this clonotype turned up many times. The chain combines TRBV15 with TRBJ1-2; D gene ambiguous. The ends were cut back, 3 bases at V and 6 bases at J, with 14 bases in the middle. CDR3 length equals 14 residues. The germline CDR1 and CDR2 sequences are LNHNV and YYDKDF (reference sequence). The CDR3 bases are TGTGCCACCAGCAGTTTCAAGGGTATCCATGGCTACACCTTC. This codes for CATSSFKGIHGYTF. Drawing the rest from reference TRBV15 and TRBJ1-2, the complete variable domain is DAMVIQNPRYQVTQFGKPVTLSCSQTLNHNVMYWYQQKSSQAPKLLFHYYDKDFNNEADTPDNFQSRRPNTSFCFLDIRSPGLGDTAMYLCATSSFKGIHGYTFGSGTRLTVV.

This clonotype was seen ten or more times. The chain carries TRBV7-2 and TRBJ1-5; D is perhaps TRBD1 (6 bases). This CDR3 comprises 14 residues. Looked up from germline, CDR1 is SGHTA and CDR2 is FQGNSA. Trimming pared 2 bases from V and 2 bases from J, leaving 7 bases between. CDR3 sequence reads: CASSLPGGNQPQHF. CDR3 nucleotides: TGTGCCAGCAGCTTACCAGGGGGCAATCAGCCCCAGCATTTT.

On this clonotype itself: No DNA is shown, since the ends of the CDR3 on it are uncertain; the CDR3 is the one TCRdb lists. The chain couples TRBV7-2 to TRBJ2-7; the table assigns TRBD2, which was not confirmed against the DNA. The CDR3 length equals 20 residues, ends included. Germline CDR1 is SGHTA and CDR2 is FQGNSA. The CDR3 here is CASSIYLCSVVSPSYYEQYF.

There are many counts of this clonotype. The chain recombines TRBV6-2 or TRBV6-3 with TRBJ1-5, with a tentative D call TRBD1 (5 bases). V lost 4 bases and J 6 bases, leaving 16 bases between the germline ends. The germline CDR1 and CDR2 sequences are MNHEY and SVGEGT. The CDR3 has 15 residues. In DNA form, the CDR3 reads TGTGCCAGCAGTTGGGGCAGTAAGGAGATTCAGCCCCAGCATTTT. Its protein is CASSWGSKEIQPQHF.

The sample holds many counts of this clonotype. This sequence may be a read error, since a much larger clone differs from it by one base. The V gene is TRBV20-1, the J gene TRBJ2-1, with 9 bases fitting TRBD2. The CDR3 is 14 residues long. The germline gives CDR1 DFQATT, CDR2 SNEGSKA (reference sequence). The CDR3 sequence is CSARAGGTYTEQFF. The DNA of the CDR3 is TGCAGTGCTCGAGCGGGAGGTACCTACACTGAGCAGTTCTTC.

This clonotype was seen once. This chain uses TRBV6-4 with TRBJ2-7; TRBD2 matches at 10 bases. The CDR3 consists of 15 residues. CDR1 and CDR2 (germline): MRHNA, SNTAGT. J gave up 3 bases and V 4 bases, and 6 bases lay outside the gene matches. The CDR3: CASSASSGSNYEQYF. The CDR3 region has the DNA TGTGCCAGCAGTGCCTCTAGCGGGAGTAACTACGAGCAGTACTTC.

In this sample, this clonotype turned up many times. The chain employs TRBV10-3 and TRBJ2-5; 7 bases align to TRBD2. The CDR3 runs to 14 residues. Trimming removed 0 bases from V and 4 bases from J; junction bases left unmatched: 2. Per germline, CDR1 ENHRY and CDR2 SYGVKD. Here the CDR3 reads CAISESGGIETQYF. The CDR3 DNA reads as TGTGCCATCAGTGAGTCGGGGGGGATAGAGACCCAGTACTTC.

This clonotype appeared many times. This sequence joins TRBV7-2 and TRBJ2-7; D assignment may be TRBD1 or TRBD2 (5 bases each). This CDR3 has 13 residues. The V end lost 5 bases, the J end lost 6 bases, and 14 bases lay between the germline ends. The germline CDR1 and CDR2 sequences are SGHTA and FQGNSA. DNA for the CDR3: TGTGCCAGCAGCCCGACCAGGGACGCCGAGCAGTACTTC. Translating gives CASSPTRDAEQYF.